This T cell receptor (beta chain) was found in a study of cytomegalovirus exposure and HLA in healthy donors. Germline V gives CDR1 SGHDT, CDR2 YYEEEE. The CDR3 has 14 residues. V shed 4 bases and J shed 0 bases, with 11 bases lying between them. Of note for this clone: Antigen unknown.

Study-level results: Among the CMV-associated chains, three were confirmed in vitro as specific for CMV antigens.

This PCR relied on a set of 60 Vbeta primers and 13 Jbeta primers. The protocol was immunoSEQ multiplex PCR, while the TCRdb copy is restricted to in-frame clones and leaves out a portion. Recorded for this sample: about 150,000 clones. This sequence originates from a man aged 25-45 years in good health and CMV-seronegative. The chain couples TRBV5-6 to TRBJ2-7; D might be TRBD1 (5 bases). The specimen was PBMCs. Here the CDR3 reads CASSTGVRSYEQYF. CDR3 nucleotides: TGTGCCAGCAGCACAGGAGTTCGCTCCTACGAGCAGTACTTC.